What follows describes a single TCR beta chain. Its antigen remains unknown. CDR1 and CDR2 (germline): MDHEN, SYDVKM. CDR3 length: 16 residues. These data belong to a study of monozygotic twins with inflammatory bowel disease. Study-wide findings and caveats: On the inverse Simpson index, IBD patients scored lower for TCRbeta diversity than healthy co-twins.

TCRdb reprocessed the 5' RACE reads and keeps a single row for each CDR3 protein, giving no DNA. The listing records 150,000 to 200,000 distinct CDR3 sequences. The sequence came from a human donor with ulcerative colitis or Crohn's disease, or a healthy co-twin of an affected twin (not recorded which). The sample was blood. This chain uses TRBV28 with TRBJ2-5; the D call of TRBD2 rests on TCRdb alone, since no DNA is present to check it. The CDR3 region is CASSFRLAGERETQYF.